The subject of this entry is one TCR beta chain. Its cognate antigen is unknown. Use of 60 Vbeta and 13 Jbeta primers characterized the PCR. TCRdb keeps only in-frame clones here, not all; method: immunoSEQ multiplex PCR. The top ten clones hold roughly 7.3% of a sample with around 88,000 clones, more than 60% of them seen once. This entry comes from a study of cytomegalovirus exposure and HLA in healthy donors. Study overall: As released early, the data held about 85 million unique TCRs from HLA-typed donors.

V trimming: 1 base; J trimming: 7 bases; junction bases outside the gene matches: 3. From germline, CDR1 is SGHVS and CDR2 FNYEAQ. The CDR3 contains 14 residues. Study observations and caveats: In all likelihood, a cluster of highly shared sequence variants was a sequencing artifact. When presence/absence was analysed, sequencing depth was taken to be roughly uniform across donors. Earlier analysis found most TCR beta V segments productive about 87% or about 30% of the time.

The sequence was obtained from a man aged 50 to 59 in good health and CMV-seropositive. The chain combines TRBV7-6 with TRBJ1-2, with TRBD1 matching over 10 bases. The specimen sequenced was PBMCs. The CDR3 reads CASSLGQGAGGYTF. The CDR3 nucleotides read TGTGCCAGCAGCTTAGGACAGGGGGCTGGTGGCTACACCTTC.